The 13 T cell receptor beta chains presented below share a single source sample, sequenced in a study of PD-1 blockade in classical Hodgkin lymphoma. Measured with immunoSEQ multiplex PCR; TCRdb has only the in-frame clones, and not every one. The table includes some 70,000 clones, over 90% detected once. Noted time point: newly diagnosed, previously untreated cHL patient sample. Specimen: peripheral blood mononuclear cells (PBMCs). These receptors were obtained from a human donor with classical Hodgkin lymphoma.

The DNA for the CDR3 is TGTGCCAGCAGCTTAAGTGGGGGGACTAGCGGGAGAGGTGTTACGCAGTATTTT. Translating gives CASSLSGGTSGRGVTQYF. This chain connects TRBV7-8 to TRBJ2-3, with 14 bases that match TRBD2. After removal of 2 bases from V and 8 bases from J, the junction contained 12 bases not matched to a gene. CDR3 size: 18 residues. CDR1 is SGHVS and CDR2 is FQNEAQ in the germline V gene.

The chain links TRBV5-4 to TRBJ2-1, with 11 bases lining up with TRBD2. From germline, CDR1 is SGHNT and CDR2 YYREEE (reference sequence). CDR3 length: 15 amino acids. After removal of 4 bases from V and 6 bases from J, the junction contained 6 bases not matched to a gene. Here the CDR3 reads CASSLSGGVFNEQFF. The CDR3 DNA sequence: TGTGCCAGCAGCCTTAGCGGGGGGGTTTTCAATGAGCAGTTCTTC.

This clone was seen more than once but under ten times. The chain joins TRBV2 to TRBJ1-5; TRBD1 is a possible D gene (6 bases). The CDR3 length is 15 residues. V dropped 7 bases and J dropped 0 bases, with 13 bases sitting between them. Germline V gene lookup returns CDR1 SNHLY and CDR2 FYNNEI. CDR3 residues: CASTKTGNSNQPQHF. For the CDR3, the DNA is TGTGCCAGCACCAAAACAGGGAATAGCAATCAGCCCCAGCATTTT.

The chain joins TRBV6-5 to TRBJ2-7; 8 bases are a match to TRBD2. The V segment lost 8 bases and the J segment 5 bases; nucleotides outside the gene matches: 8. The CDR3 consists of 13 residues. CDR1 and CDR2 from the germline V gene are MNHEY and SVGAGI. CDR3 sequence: CASRSRRGDEQYF. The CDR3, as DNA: TGTGCCAGCCGTAGTAGGCGGGGGGACGAGCAGTACTTC.

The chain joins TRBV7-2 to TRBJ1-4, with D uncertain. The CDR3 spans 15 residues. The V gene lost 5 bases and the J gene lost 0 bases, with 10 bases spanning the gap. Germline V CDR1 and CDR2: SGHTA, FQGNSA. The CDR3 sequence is CASSPDYATNEKLFF. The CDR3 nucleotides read TGTGCCAGCAGCCCGGATTATGCAACTAATGAAAAACTGTTTTTT.

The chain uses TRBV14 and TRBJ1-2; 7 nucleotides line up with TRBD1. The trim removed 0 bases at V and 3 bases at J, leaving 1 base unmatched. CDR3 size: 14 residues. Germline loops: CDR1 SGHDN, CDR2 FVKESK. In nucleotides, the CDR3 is TGTGCCAGCAGCCAAGATACAGGGGACTATGGCTACACCTTC. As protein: CASSQDTGDYGYTF.

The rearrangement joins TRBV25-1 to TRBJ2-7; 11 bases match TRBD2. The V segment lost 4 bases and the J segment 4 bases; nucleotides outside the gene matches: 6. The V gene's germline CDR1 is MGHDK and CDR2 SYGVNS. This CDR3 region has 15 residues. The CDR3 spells CASSGLAGGPYEQYF. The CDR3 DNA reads TGTGCCAGCAGTGGATTAGCGGGAGGGCCTTACGAGCAGTACTTC.

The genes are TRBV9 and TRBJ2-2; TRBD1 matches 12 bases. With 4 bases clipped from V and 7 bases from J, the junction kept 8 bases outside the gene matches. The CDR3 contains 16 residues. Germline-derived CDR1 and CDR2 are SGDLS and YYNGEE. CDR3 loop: CASSPPGTGGIGELFF. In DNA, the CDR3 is TGTGCCAGCAGCCCCCCCGGGACAGGGGGCATCGGGGAGCTGTTTTTT.

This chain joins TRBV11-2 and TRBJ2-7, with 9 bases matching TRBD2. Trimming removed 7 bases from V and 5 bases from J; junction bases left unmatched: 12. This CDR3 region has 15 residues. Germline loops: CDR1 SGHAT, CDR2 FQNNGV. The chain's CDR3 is CASKTTGLALHEQYF. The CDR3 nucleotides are TGTGCCAGCAAAACAACGGGACTAGCTCTTCACGAGCAGTACTTC.

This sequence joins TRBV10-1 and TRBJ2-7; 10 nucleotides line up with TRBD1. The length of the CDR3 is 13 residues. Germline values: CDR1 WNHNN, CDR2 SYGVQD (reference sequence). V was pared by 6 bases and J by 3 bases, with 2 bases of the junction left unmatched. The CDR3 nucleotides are TGCGCCAGCAGCCGGGACAGGGGCTACGAGCAGTACTTC. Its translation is CASSRDRGYEQYF.

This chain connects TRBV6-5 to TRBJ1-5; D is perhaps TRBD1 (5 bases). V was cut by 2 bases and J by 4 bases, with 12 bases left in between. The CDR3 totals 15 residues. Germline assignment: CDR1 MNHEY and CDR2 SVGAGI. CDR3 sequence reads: CASSYGRGANQPQHF. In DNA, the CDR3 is TGTGCCAGCAGTTACGGGAGAGGGGCAAATCAGCCCCAGCATTTT.

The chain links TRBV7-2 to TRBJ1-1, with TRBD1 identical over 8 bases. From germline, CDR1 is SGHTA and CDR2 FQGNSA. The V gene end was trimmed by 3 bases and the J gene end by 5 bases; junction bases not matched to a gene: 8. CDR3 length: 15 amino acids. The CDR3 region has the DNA TGTGCCAGCAGCTTTCGTCAGGGGGCAAGGACTGAAGCTTTCTTT. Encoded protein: CASSFRQGARTEAFF.

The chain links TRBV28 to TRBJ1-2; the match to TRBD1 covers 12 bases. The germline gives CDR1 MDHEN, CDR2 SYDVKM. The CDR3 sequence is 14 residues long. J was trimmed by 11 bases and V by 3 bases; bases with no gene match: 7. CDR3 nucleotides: TGTGCCAGCAGTTTGGGACAGGGGGCGGCGTTTTACACCTTC. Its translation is CASSLGQGAAFYTF.